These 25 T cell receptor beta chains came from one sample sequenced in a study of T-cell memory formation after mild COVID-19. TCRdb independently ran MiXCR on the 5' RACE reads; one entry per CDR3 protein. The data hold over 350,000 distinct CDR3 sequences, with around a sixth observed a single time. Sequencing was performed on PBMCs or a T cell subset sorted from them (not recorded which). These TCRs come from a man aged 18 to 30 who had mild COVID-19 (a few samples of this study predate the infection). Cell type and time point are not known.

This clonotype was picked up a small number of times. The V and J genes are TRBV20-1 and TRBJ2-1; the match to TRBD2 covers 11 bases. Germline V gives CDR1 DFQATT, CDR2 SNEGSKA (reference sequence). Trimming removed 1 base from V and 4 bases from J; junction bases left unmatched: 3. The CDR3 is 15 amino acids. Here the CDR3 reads CSARVTSGIYNEQFF. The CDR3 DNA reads TGCAGTGCTAGAGTGACTAGCGGGATTTACAATGAGCAGTTCTTC.

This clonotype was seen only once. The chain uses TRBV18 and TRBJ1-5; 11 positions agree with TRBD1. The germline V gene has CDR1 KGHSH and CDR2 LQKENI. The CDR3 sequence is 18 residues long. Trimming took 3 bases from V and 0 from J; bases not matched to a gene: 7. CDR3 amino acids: CASSPRAGQGASNQPQHF. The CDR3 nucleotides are TGTGCCAGCTCACCCCGAGCCGGACAGGGGGCTAGCAATCAGCCCCAGCATTTT.

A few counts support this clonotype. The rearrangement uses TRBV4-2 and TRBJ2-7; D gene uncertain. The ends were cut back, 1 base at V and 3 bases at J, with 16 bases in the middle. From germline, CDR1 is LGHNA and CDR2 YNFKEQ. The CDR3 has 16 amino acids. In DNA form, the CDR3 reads TGTGCCAGCAGCCAAGGGTGGGGTTTGGGGAACTACGAGCAGTACTTC. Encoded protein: CASSQGWGLGNYEQYF.

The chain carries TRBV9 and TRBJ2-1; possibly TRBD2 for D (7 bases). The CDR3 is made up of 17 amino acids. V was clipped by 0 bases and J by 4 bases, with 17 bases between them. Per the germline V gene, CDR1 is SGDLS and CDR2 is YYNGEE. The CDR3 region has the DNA TGTGCCAGCAGCGTAGAGATGACGGGGGGCGTTTACAATGAGCAGTTCTTC. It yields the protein CASSVEMTGGVYNEQFF.

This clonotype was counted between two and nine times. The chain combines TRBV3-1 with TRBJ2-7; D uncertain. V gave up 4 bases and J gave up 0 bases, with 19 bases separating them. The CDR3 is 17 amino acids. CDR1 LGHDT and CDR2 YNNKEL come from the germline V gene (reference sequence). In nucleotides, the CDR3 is TGTGCCAGCAGCCCTGCCGTCAAGTCGCTGAGCTCCTACGAGCAGTACTTC. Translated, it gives CASSPAVKSLSSYEQYF.

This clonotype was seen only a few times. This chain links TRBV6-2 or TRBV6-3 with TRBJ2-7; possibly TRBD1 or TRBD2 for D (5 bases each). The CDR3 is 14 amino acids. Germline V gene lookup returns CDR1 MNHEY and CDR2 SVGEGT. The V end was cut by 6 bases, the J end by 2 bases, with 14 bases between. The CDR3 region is CASRGRLDAYEQYF. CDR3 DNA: TGTGCCAGCAGGGGACGTCTAGACGCCTACGAGCAGTACTTC.

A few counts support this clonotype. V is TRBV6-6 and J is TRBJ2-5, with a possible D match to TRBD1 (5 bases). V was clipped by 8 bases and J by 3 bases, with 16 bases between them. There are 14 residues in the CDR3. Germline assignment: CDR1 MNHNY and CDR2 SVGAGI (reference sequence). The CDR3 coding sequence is TGTGCCAGCGCGAAAGGGGTCCGGGAAGAGACCCAGTACTTC. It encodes CASAKGVREETQYF.

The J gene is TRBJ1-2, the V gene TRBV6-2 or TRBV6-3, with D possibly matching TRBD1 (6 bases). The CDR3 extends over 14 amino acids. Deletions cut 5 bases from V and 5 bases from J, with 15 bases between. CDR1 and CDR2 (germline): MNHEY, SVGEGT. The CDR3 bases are TGTGCCAGCAGTCCCGGACAGCATGGTTATGGCTACACCTTC. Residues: CASSPGQHGYGYTF.

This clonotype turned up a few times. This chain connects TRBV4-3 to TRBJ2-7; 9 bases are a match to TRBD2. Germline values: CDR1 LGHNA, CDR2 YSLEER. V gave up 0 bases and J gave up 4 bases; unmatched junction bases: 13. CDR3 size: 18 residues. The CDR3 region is CASSQDAGRGGGGYEQYF. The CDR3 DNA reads TGCGCCAGCAGCCAAGATGCGGGCCGAGGCGGGGGGGGATACGAGCAGTACTTC.

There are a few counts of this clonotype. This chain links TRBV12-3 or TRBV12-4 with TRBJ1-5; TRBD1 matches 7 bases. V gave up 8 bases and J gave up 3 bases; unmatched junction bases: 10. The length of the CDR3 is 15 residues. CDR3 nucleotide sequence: TGTGCCAGCGGAGAACGGGGGACAGTCAATCAGCCCCAGCATTTT. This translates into CASGERGTVNQPQHF.

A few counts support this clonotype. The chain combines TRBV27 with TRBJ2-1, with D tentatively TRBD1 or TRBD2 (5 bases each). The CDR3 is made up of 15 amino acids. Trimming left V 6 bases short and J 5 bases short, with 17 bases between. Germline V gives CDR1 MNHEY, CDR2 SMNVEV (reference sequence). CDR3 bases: TGTGCCAGCAGCCGGGGCGGAATTGGCGACAATGAGCAGTTCTTC. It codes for CASSRGGIGDNEQFF.

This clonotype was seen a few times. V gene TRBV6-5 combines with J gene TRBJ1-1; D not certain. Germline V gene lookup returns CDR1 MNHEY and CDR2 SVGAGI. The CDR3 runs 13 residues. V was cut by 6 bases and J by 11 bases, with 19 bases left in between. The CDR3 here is CASSRFKAAAAFF. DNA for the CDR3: TGTGCCAGCAGCCGTTTTAAGGCGGCCGCCGCTTTCTTT.

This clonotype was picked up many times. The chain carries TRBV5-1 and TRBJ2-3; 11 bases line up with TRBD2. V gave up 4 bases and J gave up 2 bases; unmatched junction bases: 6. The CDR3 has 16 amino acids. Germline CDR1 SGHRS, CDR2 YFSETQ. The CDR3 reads CASSDNSGGVTDTQYF. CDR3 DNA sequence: TGCGCCAGCAGCGACAATAGCGGGGGGGTCACAGATACGCAGTATTTT.

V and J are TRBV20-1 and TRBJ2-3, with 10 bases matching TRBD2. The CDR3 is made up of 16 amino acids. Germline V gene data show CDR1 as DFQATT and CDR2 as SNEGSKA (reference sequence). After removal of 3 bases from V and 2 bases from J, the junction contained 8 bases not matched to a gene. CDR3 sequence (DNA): TGCAGTGCTAGGGCTTTGACTAGCGGGTACACAGATACGCAGTATTTT. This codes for CSARALTSGYTDTQYF.

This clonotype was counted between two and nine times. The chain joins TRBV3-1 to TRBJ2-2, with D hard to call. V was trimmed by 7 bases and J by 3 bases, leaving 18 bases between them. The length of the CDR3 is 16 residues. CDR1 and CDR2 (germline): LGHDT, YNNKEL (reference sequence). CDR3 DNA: TGTGCCAGCACCCCCAGTAAAACAGCCGACACCGGGGAGCTGTTTTTT. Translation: CASTPSKTADTGELFF. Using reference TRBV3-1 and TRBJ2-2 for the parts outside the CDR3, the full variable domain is DTAVSQTPKYLVTQMGNDKSIKCEQNLGHDTMYWYKQDSKKFLKIMFSYNNKELIINETVPNRFSPKSPDKAHLNLHINSLELGDSAVYFCASTPSKTADTGELFFGEGSRLTVL.

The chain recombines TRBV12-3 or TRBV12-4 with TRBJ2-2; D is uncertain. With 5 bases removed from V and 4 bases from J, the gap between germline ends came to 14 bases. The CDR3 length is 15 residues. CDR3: CASSPRRAATGELFF. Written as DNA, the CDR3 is TGTGCCAGCAGTCCGCGACGGGCGGCCACCGGGGAGCTGTTTTTT.

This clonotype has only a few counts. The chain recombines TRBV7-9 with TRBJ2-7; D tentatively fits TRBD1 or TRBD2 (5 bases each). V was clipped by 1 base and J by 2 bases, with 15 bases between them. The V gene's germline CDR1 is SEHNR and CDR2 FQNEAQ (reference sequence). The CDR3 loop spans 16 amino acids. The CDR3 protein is CASSLEIRDGTYEQYV. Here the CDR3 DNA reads TGTGCCAGCAGCTTAGAGATAAGGGACGGTACCTACGAGCAGTACGTC.

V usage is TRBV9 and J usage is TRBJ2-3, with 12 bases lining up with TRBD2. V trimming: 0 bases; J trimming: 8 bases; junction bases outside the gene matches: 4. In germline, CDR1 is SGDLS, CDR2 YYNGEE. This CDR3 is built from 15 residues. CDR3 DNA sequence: TGTGCCAGCAGCGTAGATCCTAGCGGGGGGGTTACGCAGTATTTT. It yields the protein CASSVDPSGGVTQYF.

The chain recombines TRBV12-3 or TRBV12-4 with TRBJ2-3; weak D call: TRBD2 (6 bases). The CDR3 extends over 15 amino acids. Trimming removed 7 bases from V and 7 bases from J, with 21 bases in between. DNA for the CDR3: TGTGCCAGCAATAAAGCGGGCCCCGCGTTTCATACGCAGTATTTT. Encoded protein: CASNKAGPAFHTQYF.

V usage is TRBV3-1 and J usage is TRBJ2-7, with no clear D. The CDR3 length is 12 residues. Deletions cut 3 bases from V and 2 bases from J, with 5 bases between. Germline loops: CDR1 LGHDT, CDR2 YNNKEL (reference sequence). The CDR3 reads CASSHLAYEQYF. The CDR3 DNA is TGTGCCAGCAGCCACTTGGCCTACGAGCAGTACTTC.

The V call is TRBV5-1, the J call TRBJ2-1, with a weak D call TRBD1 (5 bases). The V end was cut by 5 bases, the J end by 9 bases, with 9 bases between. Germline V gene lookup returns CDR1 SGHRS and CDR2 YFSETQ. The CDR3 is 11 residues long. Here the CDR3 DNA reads TGCGCCAGCAGGAAAGGGGCTGAGCAGTTCTTC. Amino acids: CASRKGAEQFF.

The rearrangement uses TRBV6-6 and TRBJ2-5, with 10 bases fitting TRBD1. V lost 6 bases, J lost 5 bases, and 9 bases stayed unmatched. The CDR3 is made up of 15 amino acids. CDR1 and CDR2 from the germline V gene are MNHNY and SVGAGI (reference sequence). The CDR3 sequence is CASSSGTGALETQYF. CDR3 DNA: TGTGCCAGCAGCTCCGGGACAGGGGCCCTGGAGACCCAGTACTTC.

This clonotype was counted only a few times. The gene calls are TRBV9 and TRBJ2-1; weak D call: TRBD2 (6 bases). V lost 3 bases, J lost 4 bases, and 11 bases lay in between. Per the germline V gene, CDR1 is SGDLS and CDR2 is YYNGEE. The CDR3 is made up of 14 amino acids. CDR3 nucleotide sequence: TGTGCCAGCAGCGCCGGGACTGGGTACAATGAGCAGTTCTTC. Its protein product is CASSAGTGYNEQFF.

The CDR3 DNA is TGTGCCAGCTCACCTTACGCCCATTCAGGGTCCGCTAGTCACGAGCAGTACTTC. The encoded protein is CASSPYAHSGSASHEQYF. The chain has TRBV18 and TRBJ2-7; a weak D match, TRBD1 (5 bases). The CDR3 length is 18 residues. The V end lost 3 bases, the J end lost 5 bases, and 26 bases lay between the germline ends. Per the germline V gene, CDR1 is KGHSH and CDR2 is LQKENI.

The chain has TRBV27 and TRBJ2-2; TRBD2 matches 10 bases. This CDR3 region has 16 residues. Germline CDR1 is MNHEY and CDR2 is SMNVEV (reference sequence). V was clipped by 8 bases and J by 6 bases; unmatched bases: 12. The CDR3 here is CASSNDPSGGAGELFF. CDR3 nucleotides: TGTGCCAGCTCTAACGACCCTAGCGGGGGAGCCGGGGAGCTGTTTTTT.